The 25 T cell receptor beta chains below were found in one sample sequenced in a study of shared clonotypes between healthy human individuals. Naive CD8 populations comprised CD45RO-negative cells positively selected for CCR7, excluding terminally differentiated effector memory CD45RA+ cells. Profiled with immunoSEQ multiplex PCR; TCRdb holds only in-frame clones, not every one. Of some 2,100,000 clones in the sample, around 93% were seen once. Sequenced input: naive CD8+ T cells from PBMCs. The receptors come from a young man in good health. Some clones in this sample may be carry-over from other donors' samples.

Points on this clone: In the same sample, other DNA sequences code for this CDR3. This rearrangement joins TRBV6-6 to TRBJ2-7, with 9 positions matching TRBD2. This CDR3 has 13 residues. Unmatched junction bases numbered 0, after V lost 3 bases and J lost 3 bases. CDR1 and CDR2 from the germline V gene are MNHNY and SVGAGI (reference sequence). The CDR3: CASSYSGSYEQYF. The CDR3 DNA sequence: TGTGCCAGCAGTTATAGCGGGAGCTACGAGCAGTACTTC.

To note about this clone: Other DNA variants within this sample encode the same CDR3. The CDR3 loop reads CASSILGGTDTQYF. As DNA, the CDR3 is TGTGCCAGTAGTATATTGGGGGGGACAGATACGCAGTATTTT. The chain is built from TRBV19 and TRBJ2-3; TRBD2 aligns across 7 bases. CDR1 and CDR2 (germline): LNHDA, SQIVND (reference sequence). V lost 2 bases and J lost 3; bases outside the gene matches: 2. This CDR3 spans 14 amino acids.

This chain links TRBV5-1 with TRBJ1-1; a weak D match, TRBD1 (6 bases). This CDR3 is built from 14 residues. V lost 2 bases and J 3 bases, leaving 11 bases between the germline ends. Germline assignment: CDR1 SGHRS and CDR2 YFSETQ. The CDR3 reads CASSLATGYTEAFF. The CDR3, as DNA: TGCGCCAGCAGCTTAGCGACAGGATACACTGAAGCTTTCTTT. Complete variable domain (other parts from reference TRBV5-1 and TRBJ1-1): KAGVTQTPRYLIKTRGQQVTLSCSPISGHRSVSWYQQTPGQGLQFLFEYFSETQRNKGNFPGRFSGRQFSNSRSEMNVSTLELGDSALYLCASSLATGYTEAFFGQGTRLTVV.

V usage is TRBV10-3 and J usage is TRBJ2-3, with D possibly TRBD1 on 5 matching bases. V gave up 3 bases and J gave up 0 bases, with 10 bases separating them. Germline lookup yields CDR1 ENHRY and CDR2 SYGVKD. CDR3 length: 15 amino acids. The CDR3 DNA reads TGTGCCATCAGTGATTGGGGCACTAGCACAGATACGCAGTATTTT. The encoded protein is CAISDWGTSTDTQYF.

Here the CDR3 DNA reads TGCGCCAGCAGACCTCTTGGGGCGAACTATGGCTACACCTTC. Protein sequence: CASRPLGANYGYTF. The V gene is TRBV4-1, the J gene TRBJ1-2; TRBD1 is a possible D gene (5 bases). Trimming left V 6 bases short and J 2 bases short, with 13 bases between. From germline, CDR1 is MGHRA and CDR2 YSYEKL. The length of the CDR3 is 14 residues.

This chain links TRBV4-2 with TRBJ2-1; the match to TRBD2 covers 10 bases. CDR3 size: 14 residues. J lost 3 bases, V lost 8 bases, and 4 bases had no gene match. Per the germline V gene, CDR1 is LGHNA and CDR2 is YNFKEQ. The DNA of the CDR3 is TGTGCCAGCGGGCTAGCGGGAGACTACAATGAGCAGTTCTTC. Translated: CASGLAGDYNEQFF.

This clone was seen more than once but under ten times. The chain links TRBV4-3 to TRBJ2-2; D unresolved. V gave up 3 bases and J gave up 6 bases, with 8 bases separating them. CDR1 and CDR2 (germline): LGHNA, YSLEER. The CDR3 length is 13 residues. This CDR3 is CASSHPYSGELFF. Written as DNA, the CDR3 is TGCGCCAGCAGCCATCCTTATTCCGGGGAGCTGTTTTTT.

The rearrangement joins TRBV5-1 to TRBJ2-1; TRBD1 aligns across 8 bases. The CDR3 totals 15 residues. The germline V gene has CDR1 SGHRS and CDR2 YFSETQ. V was clipped by 0 bases and J by 5 bases; unmatched bases: 4. CDR3 sequence reads: CASSLAGTGDNEQFF. DNA for the CDR3: TGCGCCAGCAGCTTGGCGGGGACAGGAGACAATGAGCAGTTCTTC.

This clone appeared a single time. The CDR3 DNA is TGTGCCAGCAGTTTAGGGGGTCGGGACGAGCAGTACTTC. The encoded protein is CASSLGGRDEQYF. The V and J genes are TRBV28 and TRBJ2-7, with D perhaps given as TRBD1 or TRBD2 (5 bases each). The V and J ends lost 2 bases and 5 bases respectively, with 10 bases between them. The germline V gene encodes CDR1 MDHEN and CDR2 SYDVKM. This CDR3 comprises 13 residues.

The rearrangement uses TRBV19 and TRBJ1-2, with a weak D call TRBD1 (6 bases). The CDR3 consists of 14 residues. Germline assignment: CDR1 LNHDA and CDR2 SQIVND (reference sequence). Trimming took 3 bases from V and 4 from J, leaving 12 bases between them. CDR3 coding DNA: TGTGCCAGTAGTATTGGGGGCGCGGTCTATGGCTACACCTTC. This sequence encodes CASSIGGAVYGYTF.

The J gene is TRBJ1-1, the V gene TRBV11-2, with TRBD1 identical over 8 bases. The germline V gene has CDR1 SGHAT and CDR2 FQNNGV. This CDR3 is 15 amino acids long. With V trimmed by 4 bases and J by 3 bases, 7 bases remained unmatched. CDR3 region: CASSSPGGWDTEAFF. CDR3 sequence (DNA): TGTGCCAGCAGCTCCCCAGGGGGCTGGGACACTGAAGCTTTCTTT. Together with reference TRBV11-2 and TRBJ1-1, the CDR3 gives the full variable domain: EAGVAQSPRYKIIEKRQSVAFWCNPISGHATLYWYQQILGQGPKLLIQFQNNGVVDDSQLPKDRFSAERLKGVDSTLKIQPAKLEDSAVYLCASSSPGGWDTEAFFGQGTRLTVV.

In regard to this clone: This same CDR3 is encoded by further DNA sequences in the sample. The V gene is TRBV7-2, the J gene TRBJ1-3; D gene unclear. Germline V gives CDR1 SGHTA, CDR2 FQGNSA. There are 15 residues in the CDR3. The ends were cut back, 5 bases at V and 0 bases at J, with 11 bases in the middle. This CDR3 reads CASSPDSSSGNTIYF. Written as DNA, the CDR3 is TGTGCCAGCAGCCCCGACTCAAGCTCTGGAAACACCATATATTTT.

Remarks on this clone: Other DNA sequences of this sample code for an identical CDR3. The V call is TRBV14, the J call TRBJ1-1; D unclear. The CDR3 extends over 13 amino acids. Looked up from germline, CDR1 is SGHDN and CDR2 is FVKESK. Deletions cut 4 bases from V and 0 bases from J, with 6 bases between. The DNA of the CDR3 is TGTGCCAGCAGCCTCCTTATGAACACTGAAGCTTTCTTT. This gives the protein CASSLLMNTEAFF.

This clone has a single count. The rearrangement joins TRBV6-6 to TRBJ2-1; a weak D match, TRBD1 (5 bases). Trimming took 8 bases from V and 10 from J, leaving 24 bases between them. The CDR3 has 15 residues. Germline lookup yields CDR1 MNHNY and CDR2 SVGAGI (reference sequence). CDR3 nucleotide sequence: TGTGCCAGCGTCCAGGACACCTATCTCTACGAGGAGCAGTTCTTC. Encoded protein: CASVQDTYLYEEQFF.

J is TRBJ2-3 and V is TRBV5-1; 9 nucleotides match TRBD1. Germline assignment: CDR1 SGHRS and CDR2 YFSETQ. With 0 bases clipped from V and 3 bases from J, the junction kept 5 bases outside the gene matches. There are 16 residues in the CDR3. This chain's CDR3 is CASSLGTGVGTDTQYF. For the CDR3, the DNA is TGCGCCAGCAGCTTGGGGACAGGGGTTGGGACAGATACGCAGTATTTT.

For the CDR3, the DNA is TGTGCCAGTAGTCCCACGGGACAGGGGCTCAATGAGCAGTTCTTC. This codes for CASSPTGQGLNEQFF. The rearrangement links TRBV19 to TRBJ2-1; the match to TRBD1 covers 10 bases. Germline V gene lookup returns CDR1 LNHDA and CDR2 SQIVND (reference sequence). This CDR3 spans 15 amino acids. V lost 5 bases to trimming and J lost 6 bases; unmatched junction nucleotides: 7.

This chain links TRBV4-1 with TRBJ1-1; tentative D call: TRBD1 (5 bases). Germline CDR1 and CDR2: MGHRA and YSYEKL. The ends were cut back, 0 bases at V and 0 bases at J, with 11 bases in the middle. This CDR3 contains 16 residues. CDR3 sequence (DNA): TGCGCCAGCAGCCAAGATTTTGACAGAATGAACACTGAAGCTTTCTTT. Translating gives CASSQDFDRMNTEAFF.

The V and J genes are TRBV5-1 and TRBJ1-1; no firm D call. The germline gives CDR1 SGHRS, CDR2 YFSETQ. This CDR3 spans 13 amino acids. Trimming shortened V by 6 bases and J by 2 bases, and 11 bases separated the two germline ends. In DNA, the CDR3 is TGCGCCAGCACCCCCTCAACTAACACTGAAGCTTTCTTT. Translating gives CASTPSTNTEAFF.

The gene calls are TRBV27 and TRBJ2-1, with D possibly being TRBD2 (6 bases). V lost 4 bases to trimming and J lost 9 bases, with 19 bases between them. Looked up from germline, CDR1 is MNHEY and CDR2 is SMNVEV (reference sequence). CDR3 length equals 15 residues. The CDR3 loop reads CASSSHRGGLSEQFF. As DNA, the CDR3 is TGTGCCAGCAGTTCCCACCGTGGGGGGTTGAGTGAGCAGTTCTTC.

This clone was counted between two and nine times. The chain has TRBV29-1 and TRBJ1-1; the D is unclear. Trimming removed 5 bases at V and 2 bases at J, with 6 bases between. The CDR3 has 11 residues. Germline V CDR1 and CDR2: SQVTM, ANQGSEA. CDR3 in amino acids: CSVWGNTEAFF. Here the CDR3 DNA reads TGCAGCGTTTGGGGAAACACTGAAGCTTTCTTT.

The chain recombines TRBV13 with TRBJ1-2; D may be TRBD1 (5 bases). Trimming took off 5 bases at V and 4 bases at J, with 14 bases between the two ends. The germline gives CDR1 PRHDT, CDR2 FYEKMQ (reference sequence). This CDR3 is 14 amino acids long. The CDR3, as DNA: TGTGCCAGCAGCCCCCCGGCAGGGCGCTATGGCTACACCTTC. Encoded protein: CASSPPAGRYGYTF.

The chain combines TRBV7-9 with TRBJ1-5, with D uncertain. Germline V gives CDR1 SEHNR, CDR2 FQNEAQ (reference sequence). V lost 5 bases and J lost 7, with 12 bases in between. This CDR3 comprises 13 residues. CDR3 in DNA: TGTGCCAGCAGCCTAGGAGTGTCCCAGCCCCAGCATTTT. This sequence encodes CASSLGVSQPQHF.

About this clone: Other DNA sequences from this sample encode an identical CDR3 as well. The rearrangement links TRBV7-9 to TRBJ2-5; D assignment may be TRBD1 or TRBD2 (5 bases each). This CDR3 comprises 14 residues. Germline CDR1 and CDR2: SEHNR and FQNEAQ (reference sequence). Trimming removed 1 base at V and 4 bases at J, with 10 bases between. The CDR3 spells CASSLGGLGETQYF. The CDR3 nucleotides read TGTGCCAGCAGCTTAGGGGGGTTAGGAGAGACCCAGTACTTC.

The chain uses TRBV5-6 and TRBJ2-7, with a weak D call TRBD2 (6 bases). The CDR3 contains 17 residues. CDR1 is SGHDT and CDR2 is YYEEEE in the germline V gene. Trimming cost V 1 base and J 5 bases, with 22 bases left between them. DNA for the CDR3: TGTGCCAGCAGCTTGTGGCGGGGCGGGGCCCTCGTCCACGAGCAGTACTTC. Translation: CASSLWRGGALVHEQYF.

This CDR3 reads CASSLDSEEEQFF. For the CDR3, the DNA is TGTGCCAGCAGCTTAGATTCGGAGGAGGAGCAGTTCTTC. This chain connects TRBV11-3 to TRBJ2-1; perhaps TRBD2 as D (5 bases). Trimming stripped 0 bases from V and 10 bases from J, with 10 bases between. Germline CDR1 is SGHNT and CDR2 is YENEEA. This CDR3 has 13 residues.